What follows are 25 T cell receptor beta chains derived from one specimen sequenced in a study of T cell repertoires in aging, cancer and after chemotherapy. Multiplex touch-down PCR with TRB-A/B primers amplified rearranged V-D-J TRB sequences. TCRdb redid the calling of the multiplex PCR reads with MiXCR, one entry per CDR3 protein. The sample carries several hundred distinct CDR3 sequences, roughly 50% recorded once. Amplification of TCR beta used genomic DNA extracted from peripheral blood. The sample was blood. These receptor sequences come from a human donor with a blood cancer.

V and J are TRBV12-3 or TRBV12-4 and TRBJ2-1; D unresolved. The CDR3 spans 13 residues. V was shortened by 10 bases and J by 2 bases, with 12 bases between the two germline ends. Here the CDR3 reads CATLSRTYNEQFF. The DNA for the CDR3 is TGTGCCACCCTTTCTCGGACCTACAATGAGCAGTTCTTC.

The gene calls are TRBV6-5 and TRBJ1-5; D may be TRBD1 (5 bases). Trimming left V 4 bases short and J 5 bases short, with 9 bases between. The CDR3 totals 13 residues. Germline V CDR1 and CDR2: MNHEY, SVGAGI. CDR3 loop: CASSLGTDQPQHF. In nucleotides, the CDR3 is TGTGCCAGCAGTTTGGGGACCGATCAGCCCCAGCATTTT.

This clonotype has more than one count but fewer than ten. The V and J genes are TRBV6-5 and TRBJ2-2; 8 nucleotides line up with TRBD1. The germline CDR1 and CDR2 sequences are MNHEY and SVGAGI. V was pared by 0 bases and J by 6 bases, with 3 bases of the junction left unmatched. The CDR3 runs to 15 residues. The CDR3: CASSYSTGVPGELFF. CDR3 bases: TGTGCCAGCAGTTACTCGACAGGGGTACCCGGGGAGCTGTTTTTT.

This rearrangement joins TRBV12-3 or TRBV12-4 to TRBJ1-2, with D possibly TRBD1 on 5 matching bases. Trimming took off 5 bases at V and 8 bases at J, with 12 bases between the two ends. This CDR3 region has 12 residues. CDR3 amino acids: CASSLSRGGYTF. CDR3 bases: TGTGCCAGCAGTCTATCTCGGGGCGGCTACACCTTC.

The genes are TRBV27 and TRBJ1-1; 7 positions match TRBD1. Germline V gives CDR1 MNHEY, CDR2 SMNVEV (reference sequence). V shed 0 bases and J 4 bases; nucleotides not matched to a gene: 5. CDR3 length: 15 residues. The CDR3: CASSLSTTGSTEAFF. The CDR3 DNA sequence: TGTGCCAGCAGTTTATCGACGACAGGGAGCACTGAAGCTTTCTTT.

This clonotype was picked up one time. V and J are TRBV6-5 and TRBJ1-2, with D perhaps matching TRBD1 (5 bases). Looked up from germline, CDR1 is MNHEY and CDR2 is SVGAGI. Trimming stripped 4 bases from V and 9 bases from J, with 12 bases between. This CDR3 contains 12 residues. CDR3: CASSSGRESYTF. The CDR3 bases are TGTGCCAGCAGTTCGGGCAGGGAAAGCTACACCTTC.

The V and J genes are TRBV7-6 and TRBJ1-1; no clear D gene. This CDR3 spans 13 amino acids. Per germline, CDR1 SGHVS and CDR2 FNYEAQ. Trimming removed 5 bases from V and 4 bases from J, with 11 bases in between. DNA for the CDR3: TGTGCCAGCAGCCGGAGGTTGGGCACTGAAGCTTTCTTT. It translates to CASSRRLGTEAFF.

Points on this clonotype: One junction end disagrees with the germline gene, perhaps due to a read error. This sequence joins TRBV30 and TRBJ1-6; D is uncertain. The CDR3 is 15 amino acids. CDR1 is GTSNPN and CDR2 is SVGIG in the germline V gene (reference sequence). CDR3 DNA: TGTGCCCGGAGTGGCAGGAACCGCTATAATTCACCCCTCCACTTT. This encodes CARSGRNRYNSPLHF.

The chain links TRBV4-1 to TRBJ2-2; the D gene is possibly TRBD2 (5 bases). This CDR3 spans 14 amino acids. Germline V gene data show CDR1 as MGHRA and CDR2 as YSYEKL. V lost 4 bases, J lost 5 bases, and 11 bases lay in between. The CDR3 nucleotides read TGCGCCAGCAGCCGCCGGGAATTGACCGGGGAGCTGTTTTTT. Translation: CASSRRELTGELFF.

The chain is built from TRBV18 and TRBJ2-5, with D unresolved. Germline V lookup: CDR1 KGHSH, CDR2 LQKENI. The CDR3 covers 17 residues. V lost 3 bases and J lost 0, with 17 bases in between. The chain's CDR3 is CASSPRQAITYQETQYF. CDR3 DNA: TGTGCCAGCTCACCCCGCCAGGCAATTACGTACCAAGAGACCCAGTACTTC.

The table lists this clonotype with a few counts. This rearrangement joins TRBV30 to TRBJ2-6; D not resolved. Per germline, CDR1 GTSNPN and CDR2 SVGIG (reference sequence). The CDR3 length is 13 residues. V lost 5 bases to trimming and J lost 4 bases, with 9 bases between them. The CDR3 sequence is CAWGLVGANVLTF. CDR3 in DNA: TGTGCCTGGGGGCTAGTGGGGGCCAACGTCCTGACTTTC.

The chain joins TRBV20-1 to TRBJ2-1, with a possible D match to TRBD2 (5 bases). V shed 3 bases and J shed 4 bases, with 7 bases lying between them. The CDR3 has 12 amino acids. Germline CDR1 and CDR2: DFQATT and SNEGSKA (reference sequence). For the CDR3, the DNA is TGCAGTGCTAGCGGGAATTACAATGAGCAGTTCTTC. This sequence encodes CSASGNYNEQFF.

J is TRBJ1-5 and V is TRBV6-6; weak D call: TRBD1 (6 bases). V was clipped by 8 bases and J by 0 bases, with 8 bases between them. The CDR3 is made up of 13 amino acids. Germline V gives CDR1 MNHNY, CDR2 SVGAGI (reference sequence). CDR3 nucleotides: TGTGCCAGCCGGGGGCATAGCAATCAGCCCCAGCATTTT. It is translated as CASRGHSNQPQHF.

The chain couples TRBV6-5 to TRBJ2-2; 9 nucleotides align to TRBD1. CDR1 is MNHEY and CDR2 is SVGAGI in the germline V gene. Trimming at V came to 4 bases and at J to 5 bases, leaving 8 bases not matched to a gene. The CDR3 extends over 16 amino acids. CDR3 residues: CASSSIGQGRTGELFF. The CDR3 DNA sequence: TGTGCCAGCAGTTCGATTGGACAGGGGAGAACCGGGGAGCTGTTTTTT.

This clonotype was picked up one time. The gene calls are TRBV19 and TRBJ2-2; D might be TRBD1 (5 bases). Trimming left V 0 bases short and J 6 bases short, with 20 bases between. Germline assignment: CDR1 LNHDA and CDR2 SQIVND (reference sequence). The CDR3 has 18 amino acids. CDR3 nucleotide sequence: TGTGCCAGTAGTATAGATCCTCTCGTGGGGCCTCGGGCCGGGGAGCTGTTTTTT. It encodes CASSIDPLVGPRAGELFF. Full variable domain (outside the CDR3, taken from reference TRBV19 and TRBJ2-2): DGGITQSPKYLFRKEGQNVTLSCEQNLNHDAMYWYRQDPGQGLRLIYYSQIVNDFQKGDIAEGYSVSREKKESFPLTVTSAQKNPTAFYLCASSIDPLVGPRAGELFFGEGSRLTVL.

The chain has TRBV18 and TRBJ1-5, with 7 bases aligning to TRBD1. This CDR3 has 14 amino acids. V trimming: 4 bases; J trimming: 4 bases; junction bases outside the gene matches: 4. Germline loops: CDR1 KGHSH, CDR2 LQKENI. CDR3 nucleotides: TGTGCCAGCTCACTGGGGACAGCGAATCAGCCCCAGCATTTT. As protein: CASSLGTANQPQHF.

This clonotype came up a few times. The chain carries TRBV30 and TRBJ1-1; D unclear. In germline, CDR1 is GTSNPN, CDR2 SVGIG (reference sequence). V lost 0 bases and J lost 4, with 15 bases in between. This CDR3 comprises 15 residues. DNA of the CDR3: TGTGCCTGGAGTGTACGCGGCGCAACGGGCACTGAAGCTTTCTTT. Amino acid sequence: CAWSVRGATGTEAFF.

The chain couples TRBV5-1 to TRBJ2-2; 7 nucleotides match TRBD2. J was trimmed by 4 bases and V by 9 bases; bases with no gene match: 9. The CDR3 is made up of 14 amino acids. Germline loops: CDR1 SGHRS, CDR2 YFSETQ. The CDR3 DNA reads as TGCGCCACCAAATGGACTAGTGGCACCGGGGAGCTGTTTTTT. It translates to CATKWTSGTGELFF.

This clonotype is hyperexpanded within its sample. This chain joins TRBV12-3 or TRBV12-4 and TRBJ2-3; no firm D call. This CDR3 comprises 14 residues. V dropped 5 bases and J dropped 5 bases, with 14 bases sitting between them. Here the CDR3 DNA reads TGTGCCAGCAGTCTTGGTGGCGTCGGAGATACGCAGTATTTT. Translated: CASSLGGVGDTQYF.

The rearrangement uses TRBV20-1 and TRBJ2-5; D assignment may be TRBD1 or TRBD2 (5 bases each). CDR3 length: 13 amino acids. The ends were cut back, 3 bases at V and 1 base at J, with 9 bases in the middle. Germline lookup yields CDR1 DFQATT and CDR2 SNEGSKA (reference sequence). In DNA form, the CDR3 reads TGCAGTGCTAGGTGGGACGGCCAAGAGACCCAGTACTTC. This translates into CSARWDGQETQYF.

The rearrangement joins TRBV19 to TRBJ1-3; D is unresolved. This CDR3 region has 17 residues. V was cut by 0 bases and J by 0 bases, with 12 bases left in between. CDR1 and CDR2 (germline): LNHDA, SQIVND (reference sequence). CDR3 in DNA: TGTGCCAGTAGTATAGATCACGGCGGCTCCTCTGGAAACACCATATATTTT. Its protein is CASSIDHGGSSGNTIYF.

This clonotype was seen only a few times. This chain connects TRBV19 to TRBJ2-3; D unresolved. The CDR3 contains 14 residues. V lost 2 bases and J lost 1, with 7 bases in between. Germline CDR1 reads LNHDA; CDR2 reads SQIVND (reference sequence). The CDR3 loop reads CASSIKLGTDTQYF. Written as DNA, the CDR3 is TGTGCCAGTAGTATAAAGCTCGGCACAGATACGCAGTATTTT.

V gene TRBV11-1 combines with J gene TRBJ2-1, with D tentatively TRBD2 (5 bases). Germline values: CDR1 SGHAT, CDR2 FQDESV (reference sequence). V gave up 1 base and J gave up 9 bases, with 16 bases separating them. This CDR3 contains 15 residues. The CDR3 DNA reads TGTGCCAGCAGCTTAGGCATTAACGGCGGGCTTGAGCAGTTCTTC. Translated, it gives CASSLGINGGLEQFF.

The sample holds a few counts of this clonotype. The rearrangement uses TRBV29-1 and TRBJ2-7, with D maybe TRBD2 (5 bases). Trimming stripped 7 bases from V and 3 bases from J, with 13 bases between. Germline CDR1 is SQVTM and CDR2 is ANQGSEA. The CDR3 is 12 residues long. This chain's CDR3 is CSAGRAGYEQYF. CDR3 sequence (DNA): TGCAGCGCCGGTAGGGCGGGCTACGAGCAGTACTTC.

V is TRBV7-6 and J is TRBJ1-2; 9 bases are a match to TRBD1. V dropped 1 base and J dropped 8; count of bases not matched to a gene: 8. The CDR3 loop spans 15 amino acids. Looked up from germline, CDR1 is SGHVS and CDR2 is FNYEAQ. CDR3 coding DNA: TGTGCCAGCAGCTTAGATGGTGGGACAGGGAACGGCTACACCTTC. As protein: CASSLDGGTGNGYTF.